This T cell receptor (beta chain) originates from a study of T cell responses to AZD1222 COVID-19 vaccine. This clone was picked up one time. Using immunoSEQ multiplex PCR, the repertoire was profiled, and TCRdb retains in-frame clones only, with some absent. This sample has approximately 89,000 clones, with around 90% found just once. The germline gives CDR1 LGHDT, CDR2 YNNKEL (reference sequence). Deletions cut 1 base from V and 0 bases from J, with 10 bases between. The CDR3 loop spans 16 amino acids. This chain links TRBV3-1 (or the pseudogene TRBV3-2) with TRBJ2-1; D may be TRBD2 (6 bases). The specimen comprised peripheral blood, sampled on day 0 of MenACWY control vaccination. This clonotype was obtained from an adult in good health. CDR3 bases: TGTGCCAGCAGCCAAGGTCGGGGGAGCTCCTACAATGAGCAGTTCTTC. Protein product: CASSQGRGSSYNEQFF.